A single sample gave rise to the 24 T cell receptor beta chains below, sequenced in a study of OX40 agonist ivuxolimab in advanced cancers. Some clones are missing from TCRdb's copy, which holds only in-frame ones; the method was immunoSEQ multiplex PCR. The table shows some 86,000 clones, with about 82% occurring only once. Sample: CD4+ or CD8+ T cells sorted from blood, taken in a trial of the OX40 agonist ivuxolimab. Receptor source: an adult with an advanced solid tumor such as melanoma, head and neck, liver or kidney cancer.

This chain uses TRBV6-1 with TRBJ1-6; D gene unclear. This CDR3 has 13 residues. The germline CDR1 and CDR2 sequences are MNHNS and SASEGT. V dropped 9 bases and J dropped 6 bases, with 12 bases sitting between them. The CDR3 spells CASVTDFNSPLHF. In DNA form, the CDR3 reads TGTGCCAGTGTCACAGACTTTAATTCACCCCTCCACTTT.

V and J are TRBV5-6 and TRBJ2-7; the D gene is possibly TRBD2 (5 bases). With 1 base removed from V and 0 bases from J, the gap between germline ends came to 14 bases. Germline V lookup: CDR1 SGHDT, CDR2 YYEEEE. The CDR3 consists of 16 residues. In nucleotides, the CDR3 is TGTGCCAGCAGCTTGTACGGGGTATCGAGCTCCTACGAGCAGTACTTC. Residues: CASSLYGVSSSYEQYF.

This clone was found once. This chain joins TRBV5-1 and TRBJ1-2; the D is unclear. The V end lost 2 bases, the J end lost 1 base, and 6 bases lay between the germline ends. Germline V gene sequence: CDR1 SGHRS, CDR2 YFSETQ. This CDR3 has 13 amino acids. The CDR3 DNA is TGCGCCAGCAGCTTCGGAATTAACTATGGCTACACCTTC. Protein: CASSFGINYGYTF.

This chain connects TRBV27 to TRBJ2-3; 10 bases line up with TRBD2. Germline CDR1 MNHEY, CDR2 SMNVEV (reference sequence). The CDR3 totals 16 residues. The trim removed 4 bases at V and 7 bases at J, leaving 11 bases unmatched. The CDR3 region has the DNA TGTGCCAGCAGTTCGAAGCCCCAGCGGGAGGGTAATACGCAGTATTTT. Amino acid sequence: CASSSKPQREGNTQYF.

This rearrangement joins TRBV7-3 to TRBJ2-3; no clear D gene. This CDR3 contains 14 residues. Trimming cost V 5 bases and J 2 bases, with 11 bases left between them. Germline CDR1 and CDR2: SGHTA and FQGTGA. Here the CDR3 reads CASSLNPATDTQYF. DNA of the CDR3: TGTGCCAGCAGCCTAAACCCAGCCACAGATACGCAGTATTTT. Drawing the rest from reference TRBV7-3 and TRBJ2-3, the complete variable domain is GAGVSQTPSNKVTEKGKYVELRCDPISGHTALYWYRQSLGQGPEFLIYFQGTGAADDSGLPNDRFFAVRPEGSVSTLKIQRTERGDSAVYLCASSLNPATDTQYFGPGTRLTVL.

This clone was counted once. This rearrangement joins TRBV19 to TRBJ2-5; no clear D. V was trimmed by 1 base and J by 5 bases, leaving 8 bases between them. The CDR3 is 13 residues long. Germline values: CDR1 LNHDA, CDR2 SQIVND (reference sequence). The CDR3 DNA reads as TGTGCCAGTAGTATAGGGGTCCGTGAGACCCAGTACTTC. Translation: CASSIGVRETQYF. The whole variable domain, remainder taken from reference TRBV19 and TRBJ2-5, is DGGITQSPKYLFRKEGQNVTLSCEQNLNHDAMYWYRQDPGQGLRLIYYSQIVNDFQKGDIAEGYSVSREKKESFPLTVTSAQKNPTAFYLCASSIGVRETQYFGPGTRLLVL.

The genes are TRBV18 and TRBJ2-7, with 9 bases identical to TRBD1. The CDR3 has 14 residues. Germline CDR1 reads KGHSH; CDR2 reads LQKENI. V lost 3 bases, J lost 5 bases, and 5 bases stayed unmatched. The CDR3 sequence: CASSPGTGLNEQYF. The CDR3 region has the DNA TGTGCCAGCTCACCCGGGACAGGGTTGAACGAGCAGTACTTC.

The V call is TRBV28, the J call TRBJ1-1; possible D gene TRBD1, 5 bases. Trimming pared 7 bases from V and 1 base from J, leaving 10 bases between. CDR3 length equals 13 residues. The germline V gene has CDR1 MDHEN and CDR2 SYDVKM. The CDR3 DNA sequence: TGTGCCAGCAAAAGGGGAGGGAACACTGAAGCTTTCTTT. This gives the protein CASKRGGNTEAFF.

V usage is TRBV6-6 and J usage is TRBJ2-1; D unresolved. Per germline, CDR1 MNHNY and CDR2 SVGAGI (reference sequence). V dropped 6 bases and J dropped 4 bases, with 7 bases sitting between them. CDR3 length: 12 amino acids. For the CDR3, the DNA is TGTGCCAGCAGCCGCCCATACAATGAGCAGTTCTTC. Translating it yields CASSRPYNEQFF.

The V and J genes are TRBV7-8 and TRBJ2-6, with D hard to call. CDR1 and CDR2 (germline): SGHVS, FQNEAQ. Trimming took off 5 bases at V and 5 bases at J, with 22 bases between the two ends. This CDR3 is 18 amino acids long. The CDR3 nucleotides are TGTGCCAGCAGCGGTCATGCTTACCCACAAAGTCGGGCCAACGTCCTGACTTTC. This sequence encodes CASSGHAYPQSRANVLTF.

The chain is built from TRBV18 and TRBJ1-2, with TRBD1 as a possible D gene (6 bases). CDR1 KGHSH and CDR2 LQKENI come from the germline V gene. This CDR3 spans 14 amino acids. V gave up 4 bases and J gave up 0 bases, with 9 bases separating them. CDR3 nucleotides: TGTGCCAGCTCACGGGACACCTCTAACTATGGCTACACCTTC. It is translated as CASSRDTSNYGYTF.

The genes are TRBV6-4 and TRBJ2-7; D perhaps matches TRBD1 (6 bases). Germline V CDR1 and CDR2: MRHNA, SNTAGT. This CDR3 comprises 14 residues. The V end lost 3 bases, the J end lost 9 bases, and 18 bases lay between the germline ends. CDR3 nucleotide sequence: TGTGCCAGCAGTGAGCTGGACAGAGCTTTGGGGCAGTACTTC. It encodes CASSELDRALGQYF.

The gene calls are TRBV7-9 and TRBJ2-1, with D hard to call. The V and J ends lost 1 base and 7 bases respectively, with 11 bases between them. The CDR3 contains 14 residues. CDR1 and CDR2 from the germline V gene are SEHNR and FQNEAQ (reference sequence). The CDR3 DNA follows: TGTGCCAGCAGCTTAGAAGGCCTAGTTAATGAGCAGTTCTTC. Translation: CASSLEGLVNEQFF.

This chain links TRBV7-2 with TRBJ2-7; D gene unclear. Per germline, CDR1 SGHTA and CDR2 FQGNSA. The CDR3 is 13 amino acids. Trimming pared 2 bases from V and 3 bases from J, leaving 8 bases between. CDR3 residues: CASSLLGDYEQYF. In nucleotides, the CDR3 is TGTGCCAGCAGCTTACTCGGCGACTACGAGCAGTACTTC.

J is TRBJ1-5 and V is TRBV7-2; possibly TRBD1 for D (5 bases). Trimming took 3 bases from V and 2 from J, leaving 11 bases between them. There are 15 residues in the CDR3. CDR1 and CDR2 from the germline V gene are SGHTA and FQGNSA. CDR3 protein: CASSLGRVGNQPQHF. Here the CDR3 DNA reads TGTGCCAGCAGCTTGGGCAGGGTTGGCAATCAGCCCCAGCATTTT. Drawing the rest from reference TRBV7-2 and TRBJ1-5, the complete variable domain is GAGVSQSPSNKVTEKGKDVELRCDPISGHTALYWYRQSLGQGLEFLIYFQGNSAPDKSGLPSDRFSAERTGGSVSTLTIQRTQQEDSAVYLCASSLGRVGNQPQHFGDGTRLSIL.

The chain recombines TRBV19 with TRBJ2-7; D gene uncertain. CDR3 length: 14 amino acids. Trimming cost V 0 bases and J 0 bases, with 6 bases left between them. CDR1 is LNHDA, CDR2 SQIVND, per germline (reference sequence). The CDR3: CASSIDSTSYEQYF. The CDR3, as DNA: TGTGCCAGTAGTATAGACAGTACCTCCTACGAGCAGTACTTC.

This chain links TRBV29-1 with TRBJ2-7; a weak D match, TRBD1 (5 bases). V lost 4 bases, J lost 2 bases, and 12 bases lay in between. Germline CDR1 is SQVTM and CDR2 is ANQGSEA. The CDR3 is made up of 13 amino acids. CDR3 nucleotide sequence: TGCAGCGTTGTTAAGGGGAACACCTACGAGCAGTACTTC. This sequence encodes CSVVKGNTYEQYF.

The V gene is TRBV7-6, the J gene TRBJ2-7, with D maybe TRBD2 (7 bases). This CDR3 region has 17 residues. Germline V gene lookup returns CDR1 SGHVS and CDR2 FNYEAQ. Trimming shortened V by 5 bases and J by 6 bases, and 26 bases separated the two germline ends. CDR3 in amino acids: CASSLLGGQGASVEQYF. In nucleotides, the CDR3 is TGTGCCAGCAGCCTACTCGGGGGGCAGGGCGCAAGCGTCGAGCAGTACTTC.

The chain's CDR3 is CASSLEGAASYGYTF. The CDR3 DNA is TGCGCCAGCAGCTTGGAGGGGGCGGCGAGCTATGGCTACACCTTC. The V gene is TRBV5-1, the J gene TRBJ1-2, with 7 bases matching TRBD1. The CDR3 is 15 residues long. In germline, CDR1 is SGHRS, CDR2 YFSETQ. V trimming: 0 bases; J trimming: 4 bases; junction bases outside the gene matches: 6. Combining the CDR3 with reference TRBV5-1 and TRBJ1-2 gives the whole variable domain KAGVTQTPRYLIKTRGQQVTLSCSPISGHRSVSWYQQTPGQGLQFLFEYFSETQRNKGNFPGRFSGRQFSNSRSEMNVSTLELGDSALYLCASSLEGAASYGYTFGSGTRLTVV.

Of note for this clone: Other DNA sequences from this sample encode an identical CDR3 as well. The CDR3 is CASGRDRLAEQYF. The CDR3 DNA reads as TGTGCCAGCGGCCGGGACAGGTTGGCCGAGCAGTACTTC. This chain uses TRBV2 with TRBJ2-7; TRBD1 aligns across 8 bases. CDR3 size: 13 residues. J lost 6 bases, V lost 8 bases, and 9 bases had no gene match. The V gene's germline CDR1 is SNHLY and CDR2 FYNNEI.

V gene TRBV5-1 combines with J gene TRBJ1-1; D ambiguous. The CDR3 has 16 residues. Germline V CDR1 and CDR2: SGHRS, YFSETQ. Trimming shortened V by 0 bases and J by 0 bases, and 12 bases separated the two germline ends. The CDR3 protein is CASSLGRGNMNTEAFF. For the CDR3, the DNA is TGCGCCAGCAGCTTGGGGCGGGGAAACATGAACACTGAAGCTTTCTTT.

The chain joins TRBV18 to TRBJ1-1; D not resolved. CDR3 size: 12 residues. Trimming shortened V by 3 bases and J by 7 bases, and 9 bases separated the two germline ends. From germline, CDR1 is KGHSH and CDR2 LQKENI. CDR3: CASSPSGVEAFF. For the CDR3, the DNA is TGTGCCAGCTCACCGTCTGGAGTTGAAGCTTTCTTT.

The chain links TRBV15 to TRBJ2-3, with TRBD1 identical over 8 bases. J lost 4 bases, V lost 3 bases, and 18 bases had no gene match. Germline CDR1 LNHNV, CDR2 YYDKDF (reference sequence). CDR3 length: 19 residues. CDR3 nucleotides: TGTGCCACCAGCAGTCCTGGGACAGGCTTTACGATTAGAGCAGATACGCAGTATTTT. Its translation is CATSSPGTGFTIRADTQYF.

The CDR3 nucleotides are TGCGCCAGCAGCTTCCGCGGAGACAGGGGGCAAAGATACAATGAGCAGTTCTTC. It specifies CASSFRGDRGQRYNEQFF. This chain connects TRBV5-1 to TRBJ2-1; 10 bases are a match to TRBD1. V lost 2 bases, J lost 4 bases, and 12 bases stayed unmatched. Per germline, CDR1 SGHRS and CDR2 YFSETQ. CDR3 length equals 18 residues.